A single sample gave rise to the 3 T cell receptor beta chains below, sequenced in a study of OX40 agonist ivuxolimab in advanced cancers. The table came from immunoSEQ multiplex PCR; TCRdb's copy has only in-frame clones and leaves some out. The profile shows about 58,000 clones, about 85% of them singletons. Sequences were derived from CD4+ or CD8+ T cells sorted from blood, sampled in a trial of the OX40 agonist ivuxolimab. Every receptor here comes from an adult with an advanced solid tumor such as melanoma, head and neck, liver or kidney cancer.

A word on this clone: A read error may account for a junction end that differs from germline. The V and J genes are TRBV2 and TRBJ1-3, with D unresolved. The CDR3 runs 11 residues. Per the germline V gene, CDR1 is SNHLY and CDR2 is FYNNEI. The CDR3 protein is CASSEVNTIYF. DNA of the CDR3: TGTGCCAGCAGCGAAGTAAACACCATATATTTT.

This chain links TRBV4-1 with TRBJ2-3; 8 bases line up with TRBD2. The junction had 11 bases not matched to a gene; V was cut back by 1 base and J by 5 bases. The CDR3 runs to 17 residues. Germline CDR1 reads MGHRA; CDR2 reads YSYEKL. CDR3 sequence reads: CASSQAPSGLVGDTQYF. CDR3 DNA: TGCGCCAGCAGCCAAGCACCCTCGGGACTAGTTGGAGATACGCAGTATTTT.

The CDR3 sequence: CASSLGSLLETQYF. CDR3 sequence (DNA): TGTGCCAGCAGCTTGGGGAGTTTGTTGGAGACCCAGTACTTC. The rearrangement joins TRBV7-2 to TRBJ2-5; possible D gene TRBD2, 5 bases. This CDR3 has 14 amino acids. Trimming cost V 3 bases and J 5 bases, with 13 bases left between them. CDR1 is SGHTA, CDR2 FQGNSA, per germline.